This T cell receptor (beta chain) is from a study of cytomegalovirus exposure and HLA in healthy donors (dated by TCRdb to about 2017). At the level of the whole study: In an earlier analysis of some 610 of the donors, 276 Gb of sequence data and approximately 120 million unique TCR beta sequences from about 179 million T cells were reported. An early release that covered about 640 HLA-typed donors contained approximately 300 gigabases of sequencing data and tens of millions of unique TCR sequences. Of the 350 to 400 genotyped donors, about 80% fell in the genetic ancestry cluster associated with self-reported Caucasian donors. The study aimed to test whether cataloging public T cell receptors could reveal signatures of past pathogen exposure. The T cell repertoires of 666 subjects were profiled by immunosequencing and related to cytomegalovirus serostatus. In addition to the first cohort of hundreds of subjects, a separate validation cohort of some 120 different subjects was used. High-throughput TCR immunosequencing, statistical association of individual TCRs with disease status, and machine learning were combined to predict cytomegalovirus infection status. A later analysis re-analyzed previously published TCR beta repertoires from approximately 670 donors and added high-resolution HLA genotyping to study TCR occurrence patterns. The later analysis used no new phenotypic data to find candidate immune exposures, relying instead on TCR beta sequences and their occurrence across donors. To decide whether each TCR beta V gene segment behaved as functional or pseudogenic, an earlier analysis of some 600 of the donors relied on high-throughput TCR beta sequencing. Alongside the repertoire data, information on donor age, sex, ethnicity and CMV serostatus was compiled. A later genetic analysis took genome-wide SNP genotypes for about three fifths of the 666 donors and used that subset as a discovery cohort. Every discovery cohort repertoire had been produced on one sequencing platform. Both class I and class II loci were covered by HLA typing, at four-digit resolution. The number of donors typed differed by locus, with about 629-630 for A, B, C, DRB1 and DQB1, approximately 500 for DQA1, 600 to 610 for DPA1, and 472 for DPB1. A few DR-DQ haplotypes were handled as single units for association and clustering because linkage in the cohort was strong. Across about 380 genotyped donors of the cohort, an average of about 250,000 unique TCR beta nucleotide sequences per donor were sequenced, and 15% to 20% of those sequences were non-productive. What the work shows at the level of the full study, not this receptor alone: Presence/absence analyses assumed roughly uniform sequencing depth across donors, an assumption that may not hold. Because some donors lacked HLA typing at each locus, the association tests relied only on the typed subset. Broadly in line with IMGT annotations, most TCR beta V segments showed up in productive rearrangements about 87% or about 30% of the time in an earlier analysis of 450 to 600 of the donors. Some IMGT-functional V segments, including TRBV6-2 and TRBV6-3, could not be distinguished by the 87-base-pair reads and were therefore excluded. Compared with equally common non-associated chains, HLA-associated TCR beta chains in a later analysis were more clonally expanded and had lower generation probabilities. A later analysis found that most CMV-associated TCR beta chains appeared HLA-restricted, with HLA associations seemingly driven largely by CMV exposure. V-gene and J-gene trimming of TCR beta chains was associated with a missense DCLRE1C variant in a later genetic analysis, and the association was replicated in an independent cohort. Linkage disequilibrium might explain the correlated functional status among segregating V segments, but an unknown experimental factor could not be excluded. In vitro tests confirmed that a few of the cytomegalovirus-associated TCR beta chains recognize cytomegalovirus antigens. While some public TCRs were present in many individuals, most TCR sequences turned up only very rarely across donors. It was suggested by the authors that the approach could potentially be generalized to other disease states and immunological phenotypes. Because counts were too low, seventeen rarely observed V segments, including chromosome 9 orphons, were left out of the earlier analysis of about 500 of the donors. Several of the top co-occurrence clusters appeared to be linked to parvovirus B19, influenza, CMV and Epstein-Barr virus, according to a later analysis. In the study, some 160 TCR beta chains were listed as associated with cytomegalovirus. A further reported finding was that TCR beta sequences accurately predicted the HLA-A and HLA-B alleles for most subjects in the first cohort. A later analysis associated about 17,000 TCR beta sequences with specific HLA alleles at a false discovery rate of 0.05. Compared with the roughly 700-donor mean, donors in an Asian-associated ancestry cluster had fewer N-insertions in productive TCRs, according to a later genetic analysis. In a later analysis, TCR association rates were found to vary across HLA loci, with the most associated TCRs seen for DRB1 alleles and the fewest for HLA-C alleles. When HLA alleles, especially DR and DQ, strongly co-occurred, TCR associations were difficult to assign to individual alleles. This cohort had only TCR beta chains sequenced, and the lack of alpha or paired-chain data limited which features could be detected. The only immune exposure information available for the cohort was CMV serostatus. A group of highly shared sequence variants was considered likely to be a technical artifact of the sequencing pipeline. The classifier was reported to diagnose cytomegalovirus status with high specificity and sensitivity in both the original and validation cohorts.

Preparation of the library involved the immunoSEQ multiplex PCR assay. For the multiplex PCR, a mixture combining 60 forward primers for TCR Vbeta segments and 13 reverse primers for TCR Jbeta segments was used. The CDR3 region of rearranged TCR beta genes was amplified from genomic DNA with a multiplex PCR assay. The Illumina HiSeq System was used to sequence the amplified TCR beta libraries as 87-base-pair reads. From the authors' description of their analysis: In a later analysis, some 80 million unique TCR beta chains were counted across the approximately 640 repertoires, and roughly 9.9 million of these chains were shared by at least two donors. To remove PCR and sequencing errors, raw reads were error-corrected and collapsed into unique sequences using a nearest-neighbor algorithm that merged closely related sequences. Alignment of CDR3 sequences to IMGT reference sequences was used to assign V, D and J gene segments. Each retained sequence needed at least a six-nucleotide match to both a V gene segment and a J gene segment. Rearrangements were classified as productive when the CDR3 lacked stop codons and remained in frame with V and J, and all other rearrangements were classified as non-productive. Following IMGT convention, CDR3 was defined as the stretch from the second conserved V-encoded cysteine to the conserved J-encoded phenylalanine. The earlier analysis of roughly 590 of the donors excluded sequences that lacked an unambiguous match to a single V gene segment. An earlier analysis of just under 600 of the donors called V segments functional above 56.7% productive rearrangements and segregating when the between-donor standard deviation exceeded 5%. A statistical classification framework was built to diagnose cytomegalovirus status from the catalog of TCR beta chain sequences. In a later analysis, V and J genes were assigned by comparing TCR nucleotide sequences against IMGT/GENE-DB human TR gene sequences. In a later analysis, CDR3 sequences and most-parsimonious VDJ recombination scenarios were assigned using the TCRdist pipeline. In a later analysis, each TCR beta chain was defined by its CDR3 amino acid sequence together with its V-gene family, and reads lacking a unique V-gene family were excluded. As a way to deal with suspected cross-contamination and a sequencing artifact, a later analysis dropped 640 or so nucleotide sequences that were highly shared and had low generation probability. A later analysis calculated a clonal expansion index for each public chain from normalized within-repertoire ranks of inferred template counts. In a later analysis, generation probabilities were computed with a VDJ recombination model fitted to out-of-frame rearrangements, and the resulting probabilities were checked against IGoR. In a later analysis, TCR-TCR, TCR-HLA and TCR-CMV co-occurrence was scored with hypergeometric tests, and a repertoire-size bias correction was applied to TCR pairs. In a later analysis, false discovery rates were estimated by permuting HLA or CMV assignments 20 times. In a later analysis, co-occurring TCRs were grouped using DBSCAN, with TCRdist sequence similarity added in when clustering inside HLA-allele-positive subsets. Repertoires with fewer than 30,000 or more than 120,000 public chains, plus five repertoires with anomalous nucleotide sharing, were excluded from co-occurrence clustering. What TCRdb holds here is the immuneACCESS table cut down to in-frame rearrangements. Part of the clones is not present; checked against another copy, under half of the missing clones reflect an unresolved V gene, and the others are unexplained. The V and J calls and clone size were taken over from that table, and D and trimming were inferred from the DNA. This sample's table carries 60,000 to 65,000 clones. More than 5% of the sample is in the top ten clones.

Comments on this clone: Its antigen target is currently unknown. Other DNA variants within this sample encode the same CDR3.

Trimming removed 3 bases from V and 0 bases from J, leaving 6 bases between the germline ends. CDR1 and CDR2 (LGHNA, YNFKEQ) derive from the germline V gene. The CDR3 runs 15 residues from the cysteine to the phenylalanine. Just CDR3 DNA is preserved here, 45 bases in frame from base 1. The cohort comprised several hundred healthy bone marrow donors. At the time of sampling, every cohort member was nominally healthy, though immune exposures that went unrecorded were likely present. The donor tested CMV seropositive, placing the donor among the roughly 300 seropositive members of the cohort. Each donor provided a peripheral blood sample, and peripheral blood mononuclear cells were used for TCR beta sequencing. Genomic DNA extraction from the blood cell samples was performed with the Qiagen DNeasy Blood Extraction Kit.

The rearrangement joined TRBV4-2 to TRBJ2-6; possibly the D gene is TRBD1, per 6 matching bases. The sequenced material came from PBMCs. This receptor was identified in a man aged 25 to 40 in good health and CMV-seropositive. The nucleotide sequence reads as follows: TGTGCCAGCAGCCAGACAGGCTCTGGGGCCAACGTCCTGACTTTC. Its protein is CASSQTGSGANVLTF.